This T cell receptor (beta chain) was obtained from a study of blood T cells in healthy people across ages. General observations from the study: Roughly linear age-related decline in beta diversity appeared, significant by age about 40.

Notes on this clonotype: Its antigen is unidentified.

The second PCR ran roughly 7 to 11 cycles with a sample-barcoded 5' primer and J-beta primers. MiXCR, run by TCRdb on the 5' RACE reads, gives a single entry per CDR3 protein. This table holds fewer than 1,200,000 distinct CDR3 sequences, under 30% found once. The authors drew roughly 9.8 milliliters of peripheral blood from each donor. Germline lookup yields CDR1 MNHEY and CDR2 SVGEGT. This CDR3 is built from 18 residues. Trimming took 8 bases from V and 1 from J, leaving 26 bases between them. These data are also associated with another study on T cells of mothers and their children. That publication notes: Second-PCR amplification with M1S added sample barcodes and 2-4 random nucleotides. The authors found no persistent microchimeric T cell clones.

This chain connects TRBV6-2 or TRBV6-3 to TRBJ1-1, with D unclear. This clonotype originated in a girl aged 2 to 10 in good health. The material sequenced was blood. CDR3 nucleotides: TGTGCCAGCGCTTTTCCCCCTCAAAATGGACCGACGAACACTGAAGCTTTCTTT. This codes for CASAFPPQNGPTNTEAFF.